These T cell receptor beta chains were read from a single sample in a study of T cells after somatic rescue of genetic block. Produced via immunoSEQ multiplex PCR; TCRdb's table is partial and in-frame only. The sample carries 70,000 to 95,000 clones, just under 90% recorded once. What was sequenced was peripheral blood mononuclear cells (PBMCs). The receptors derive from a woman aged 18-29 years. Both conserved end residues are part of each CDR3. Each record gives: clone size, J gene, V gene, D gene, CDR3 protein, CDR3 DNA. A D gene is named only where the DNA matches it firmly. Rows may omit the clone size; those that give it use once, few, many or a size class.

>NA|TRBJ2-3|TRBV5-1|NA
CASSLSRQALSTDTQYF
TGCGCCAGCAGCTTGAGCCGACAGGCTCTCTCCACAGATACGCAGTATTTT
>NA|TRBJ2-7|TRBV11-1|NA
CASSLQGLGREQYF
TGTGCCAGCAGCTTGCAGGGCCTGGGGCGGGAGCAGTACTTC
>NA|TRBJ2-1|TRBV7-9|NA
CASSLQTGVGAYNEQFF
TGTGCCAGCAGCTTACAGACGGGAGTTGGGGCTTACAATGAGCAGTTCTTC
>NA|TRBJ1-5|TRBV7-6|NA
CASSPRPPGRDNQPQHF
TGTGCCAGCAGTCCGAGGCCCCCGGGACGAGACAATCAGCCCCAGCATTTT
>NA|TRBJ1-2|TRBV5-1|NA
CASSLDPPYGYTF
TGCGCCAGCAGCTTAGACCCACCCTATGGCTACACCTTC
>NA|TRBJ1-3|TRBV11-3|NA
CASSLVGNTIYF
TGTGCCAGCAGCTTAGTGGGAAACACCATATATTTT
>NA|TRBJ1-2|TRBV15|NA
CATSTTEVTDGYTF
TGTGCCACCAGCACCACAGAGGTGACGGATGGCTACACCTTC
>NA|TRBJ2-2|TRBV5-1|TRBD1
CASSEGQANTGELFF
TGCGCCAGCAGCGAAGGACAGGCGAACACCGGGGAGCTGTTTTTT
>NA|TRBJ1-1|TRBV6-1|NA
CASRARGDTEAFF
TGTGCCAGCAGGGCCCGGGGAGACACTGAAGCTTTCTTT
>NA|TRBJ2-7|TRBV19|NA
CASSITGGGIYEQYF
TGTGCCAGTAGTATAACTGGCGGAGGGATCTACGAGCAGTACTTC
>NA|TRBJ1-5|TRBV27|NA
CATTPGGANSNQPQHF
TGTGCCACCACACCGGGGGGGGCGAATAGCAATCAGCCCCAGCATTTT
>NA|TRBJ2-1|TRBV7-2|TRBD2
CASSLIFTGGLGNEQFF
TGTGCCAGCAGCTTAATATTTACGGGAGGGCTGGGAAATGAGCAGTTCTTC
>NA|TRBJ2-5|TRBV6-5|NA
CASSYGGGGTQYF
TGTGCCAGCAGTTACGGAGGAGGCGGGACCCAGTACTTC
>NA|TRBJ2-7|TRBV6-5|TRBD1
CASSPGQAPYEQYF
TGTGCCAGCAGCCCCGGACAGGCCCCCTACGAGCAGTACTTC
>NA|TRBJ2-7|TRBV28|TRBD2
CASLAGGGYEQYF
TGTGCCAGCTTAGCGGGAGGGGGGTACGAGCAGTACTTC
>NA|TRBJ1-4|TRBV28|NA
CASSTRRLNEKLFF
TGTGCCAGCAGCACCAGACGGCTTAATGAAAAACTGTTTTTT
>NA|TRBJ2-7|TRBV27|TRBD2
CASSFSATSGSWYEQYF
TGTGCCAGCAGTTTTTCAGCCACTAGCGGGAGTTGGTACGAGCAGTACTTC
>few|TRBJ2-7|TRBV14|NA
CASSPNDLYEQYF
TGTGCCAGCAGCCCAAATGATCTCTACGAGCAGTACTTC
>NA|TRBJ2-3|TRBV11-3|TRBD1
CASSWDRAADTQYF
TGTGCCAGCAGCTGGGACAGGGCCGCAGATACGCAGTATTTT
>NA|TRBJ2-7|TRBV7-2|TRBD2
CASSPLGLAGAYEQYF
TGTGCCAGCAGCCCCTTGGGACTAGCGGGGGCCTACGAGCAGTACTTC
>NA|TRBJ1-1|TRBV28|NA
CASSLGTTFF
TGTGCCAGCAGTTTGGGAACGACTTTCTTT
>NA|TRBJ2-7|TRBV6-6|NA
CASSVTGGRGAEQYF
TGTGCCAGCAGTGTTACCGGGGGTAGAGGCGCCGAGCAGTACTTC
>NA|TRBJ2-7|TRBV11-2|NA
CASSFPGTVEQYF
TGTGCCAGCAGCTTCCCTGGGACGGTCGAGCAGTACTTC
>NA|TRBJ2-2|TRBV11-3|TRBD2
CASSQEAGEAWGELFF
TGTGCCAGCAGCCAAGAAGCGGGAGAAGCATGGGGGGAGCTGTTTTTT
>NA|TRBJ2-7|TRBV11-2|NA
CASSLIGPDEQYF
TGTGCCAGCAGCTTAATCGGTCCAGACGAGCAGTACTTC
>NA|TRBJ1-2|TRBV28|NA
CASRGGLFGSYYGYTF
TGTGCCAGCAGGGGGGGTTTGTTCGGCAGTTACTATGGCTACACCTTC
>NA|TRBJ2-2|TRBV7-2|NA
CASSQSDGNTGELFF
TGTGCCAGCAGCCAAAGCGACGGTAACACCGGGGAGCTGTTTTTT
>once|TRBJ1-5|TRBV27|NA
CASSLMGSNQPQHF
TGTGCCAGCAGTTTAATGGGTAGCAATCAGCCCCAGCATTTT
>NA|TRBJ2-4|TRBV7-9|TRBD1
CASSGTDKKNIQYF
TGTGCCAGCAGCGGGACAGACAAGAAAAACATTCAGTACTTC
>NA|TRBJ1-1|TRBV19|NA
CASSMGREAFF
TGTGCCAGTAGTATGGGCAGGGAAGCTTTCTTT
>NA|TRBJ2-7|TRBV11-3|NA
CASSLWVEGRHEQYF
TGTGCCAGCAGCTTATGGGTAGAAGGGCGCCACGAGCAGTACTTC
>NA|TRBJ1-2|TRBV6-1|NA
CASSARSERYTF
TGTGCCAGCAGTGCCCGAAGCGAACGCTACACCTTC
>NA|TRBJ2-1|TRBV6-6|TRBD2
CASSLPGLAGGNEQFF
TGTGCCAGCAGCCTCCCGGGACTAGCGGGAGGGAATGAGCAGTTCTTC
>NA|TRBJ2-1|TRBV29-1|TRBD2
CSVEFPAGGPYEQFF
TGCAGCGTTGAATTCCCAGCGGGAGGGCCATATGAGCAGTTCTTC
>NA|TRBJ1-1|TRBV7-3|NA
CASSPSPHAEAFF
TGTGCCAGCAGCCCCAGTCCCCACGCTGAAGCTTTCTTT
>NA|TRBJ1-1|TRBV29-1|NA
CSVDSPSNTEAFF
TGCAGCGTTGATTCGCCCAGCAACACTGAAGCTTTCTTT
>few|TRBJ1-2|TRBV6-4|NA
CASSGGDYYGYTF
TGTGCCAGCAGTGGGGGGGACTACTATGGCTACACCTTC
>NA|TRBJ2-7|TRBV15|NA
CATSRERAAFYEQYF
TGTGCCACCAGCAGAGAACGGGCAGCCTTCTACGAGCAGTACTTC
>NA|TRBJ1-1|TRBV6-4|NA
CASSDSQENTEAFF
TGTGCCAGCAGTGACTCCCAGGAGAACACTGAAGCTTTCTTT
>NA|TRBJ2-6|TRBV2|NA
CASTPLGGAGANVLTF
TGTGCCAGCACTCCCCTGGGCGGGGCTGGGGCCAACGTCCTGACTTTC
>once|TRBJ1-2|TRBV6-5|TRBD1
CASSYSPDRDGYTF
TGTGCCAGCAGTTACTCGCCCGACAGGGATGGCTACACCTTC
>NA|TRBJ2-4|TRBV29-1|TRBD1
CSAIGLTGGLENIQYF
TGCAGCGCAATTGGATTGACAGGGGGCCTCGAGAACATTCAGTACTTC
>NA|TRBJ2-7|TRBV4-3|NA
CASSQSYEQYF
TGCGCCAGCAGCCAAAGCTACGAGCAGTACTTC
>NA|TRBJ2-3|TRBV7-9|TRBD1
CASSFDRASTDTQYF
TGTGCCAGCAGCTTCGACAGGGCCAGCACAGATACGCAGTATTTT
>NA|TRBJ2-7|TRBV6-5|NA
CASSYGHLGVPYEQYF
TGTGCCAGCAGTTATGGTCACCTAGGAGTCCCCTACGAGCAGTACTTC
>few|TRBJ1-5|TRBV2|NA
CASSELDGLGQPQHF
TGTGCCAGCAGTGAATTGGACGGCCTTGGCCAGCCCCAGCATTTT
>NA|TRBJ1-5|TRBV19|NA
CASTSFGGNQPQHF
TGTGCCAGTACTTCTTTCGGTGGCAATCAGCCCCAGCATTTT
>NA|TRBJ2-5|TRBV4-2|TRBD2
CASSHGTSGRQETQYF
TGTGCCAGCAGCCACGGGACTAGCGGGAGGCAAGAGACCCAGTACTTC
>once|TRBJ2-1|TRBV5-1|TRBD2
CASSFEAGGYNEQFF
TGCGCCAGCAGCTTCGAAGCGGGAGGCTACAATGAGCAGTTCTTC
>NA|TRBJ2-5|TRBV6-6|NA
CASSLQETQYF
TGTGCCAGCAGTTTACAAGAGACCCAGTACTTC
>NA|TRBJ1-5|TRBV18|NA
CASSPLTAGGNQPQHF
TGTGCCAGCTCACCGCTGACAGCCGGGGGAAATCAGCCCCAGCATTTT
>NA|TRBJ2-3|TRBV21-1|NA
CASSKGGRGASTDTQYF
TGTGCCAGCAGCAAAGGGGGCCGGGGGGCTAGCACAGATACGCAGTATTTT
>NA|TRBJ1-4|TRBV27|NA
CASSLWGGREKLFF
TGTGCCAGCAGTTTATGGGGGGGTCGGGAAAAACTGTTTTTT
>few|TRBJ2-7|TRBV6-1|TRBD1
CASSELSGDRRVQYF
TGTGCCAGCAGTGAACTGTCAGGGGACAGACGAGTGCAGTACTTC
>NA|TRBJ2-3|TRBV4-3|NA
CASSQDGLVGGGTDTQYF
TGCGCCAGCAGCCAAGATGGGTTAGTCGGCGGAGGCACAGATACGCAGTATTTT